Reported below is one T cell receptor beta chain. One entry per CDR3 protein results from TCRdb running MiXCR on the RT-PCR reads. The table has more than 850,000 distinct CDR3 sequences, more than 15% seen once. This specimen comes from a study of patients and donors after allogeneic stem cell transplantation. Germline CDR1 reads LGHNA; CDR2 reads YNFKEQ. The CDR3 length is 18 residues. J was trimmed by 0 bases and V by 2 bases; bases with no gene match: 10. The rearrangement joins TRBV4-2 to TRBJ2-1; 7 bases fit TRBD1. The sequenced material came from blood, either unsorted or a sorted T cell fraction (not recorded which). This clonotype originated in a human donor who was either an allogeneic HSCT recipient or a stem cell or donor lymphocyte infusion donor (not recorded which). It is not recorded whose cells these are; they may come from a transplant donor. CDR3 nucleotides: TGTGCCAGCAGCCAACGTCACAGGGGCCAGAGCTCCTACAATGAGCAGTTCTTC. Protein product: CASSQRHRGQSSYNEQFF.